One and the same sample provided the 18 T cell receptor beta chains below, sequenced in a study of shared clonotypes between healthy human individuals. Assay used: immunoSEQ multiplex PCR; TCRdb lists only in-frame clones, some missing. The profile shows about 490,000 clones, roughly four fifths of them singletons. The sample was PBMCs. The receptors derive from a woman in her thirties or forties in good health. Some clones in this sample may be carry-over from other donors' samples.

On this clone itself: This could be a read error, since a much larger clone is one nucleotide away. CDR3: CASSPGLAGNDEQFF. The CDR3 DNA follows: TGTGCCAGCAGCCCGGGACTAGCGGGAAACGATGAGCAGTTCTTC. The chain uses TRBV2 and TRBJ2-1; 13 nucleotides match TRBD2. CDR3 length: 15 amino acids. CDR1 is SNHLY, CDR2 FYNNEI, per germline. The junction had 7 bases not matched to a gene; V was cut back by 6 bases and J by 8 bases.

This chain links TRBV5-1 with TRBJ2-5, with D perhaps TRBD1 (6 bases). The germline V gene has CDR1 SGHRS and CDR2 YFSETQ. CDR3 length: 15 amino acids. V was cut by 4 bases and J by 1 base, with 14 bases left in between. The chain's CDR3 is CASSRGTLRQETQYF. CDR3 DNA: TGCGCCAGCAGCCGTGGGACACTCCGCCAAGAGACCCAGTACTTC.

The rearrangement links TRBV19 to TRBJ1-5; no clear D. The germline gives CDR1 LNHDA, CDR2 SQIVND (reference sequence). Trimming removed 7 bases from V and 2 bases from J, with 15 bases in between. The CDR3 loop spans 15 amino acids. The CDR3 spells CASMESRQGNQPQHF. CDR3 coding DNA: TGTGCCAGTATGGAAAGTCGGCAGGGCAATCAGCCCCAGCATTTT.

This clone was counted at least ten times. The gene calls are TRBV10-1 and TRBJ2-1, with TRBD1 matching 7 bases. CDR3 length equals 15 residues. Unmatched junction bases numbered 9, after V lost 3 bases and J lost 7 bases. The germline gives CDR1 WNHNN, CDR2 SYGVQD (reference sequence). CDR3: CASSEGRGIKNEQFF. CDR3 nucleotide sequence: TGCGCCAGCAGTGAAGGCAGGGGGATTAAAAATGAGCAGTTCTTC.

V and J are TRBV5-1 and TRBJ2-5; D gene ambiguous. Germline values: CDR1 SGHRS, CDR2 YFSETQ. The CDR3 loop spans 15 amino acids. Trimming cost V 0 bases and J 7 bases, with 16 bases left between them. CDR3 in DNA: TGCGCCAGCAGCTTGGACCCGTCAGGCCCTAGGACCCAGTACTTC. It is translated as CASSLDPSGPRTQYF.

The chain employs TRBV20-1 and TRBJ2-3; D not resolved. Germline values: CDR1 DFQATT, CDR2 SNEGSKA (reference sequence). The CDR3 has 11 residues. The V and J ends lost 7 bases and 3 bases respectively, with 8 bases between them. CDR3 residues: CSGSQTDTQYF. The DNA of the CDR3 is TGCAGTGGTTCCCAGACAGATACGCAGTATTTT.

Note on this clone: Other DNA sequences in the same sample also yield this CDR3. The chain combines TRBV5-4 with TRBJ2-7, with TRBD2 identical over 7 bases. CDR1 and CDR2 (germline): SGHNT, YYREEE (reference sequence). This CDR3 is built from 15 residues. The V and J ends lost 4 bases and 1 base, in that order; junction bases with no gene match: 8. As DNA, the CDR3 is TGTGCCAGCAGCATAGGGCTAGCGGCATCCTACGAGCAGTACTTC. It specifies CASSIGLAASYEQYF.

Of note for this clone: Within the sample, other DNA sequences also encode this same CDR3. The CDR3 DNA sequence: TGTGCCAGCAGGCGGGGACAGGGGGGTGACGCTGAAGCTTTCTTT. As protein: CASRRGQGGDAEAFF. The chain employs TRBV5-4 and TRBJ1-1, with 11 bases lining up with TRBD1. This CDR3 has 15 residues. Germline V gene data show CDR1 as SGHNT and CDR2 as YYREEE (reference sequence). J was trimmed by 6 bases and V by 5 bases; bases with no gene match: 9.

Of note for this clone: The sample contains more than one DNA sequence encoding this CDR3. V is TRBV18 and J is TRBJ1-2; D call uncertain. Germline CDR1 and CDR2: KGHSH and LQKENI. V lost 3 bases, J lost 3 bases, and 5 bases lay in between. The CDR3 spans 12 residues. The CDR3 DNA is TGTGCCAGCTCACCGGAGGACTATGGCTACACCTTC. Encoded protein: CASSPEDYGYTF.

The chain links TRBV27 to TRBJ1-1, with TRBD1 identical over 9 bases. This CDR3 is 14 amino acids long. Germline V gene data show CDR1 as MNHEY and CDR2 as SMNVEV (reference sequence). The V and J ends lost 5 bases and 8 bases, in that order; junction bases with no gene match: 9. The CDR3, as DNA: TGTGCCAGCAGTCCCTACACAGGGGGCGAAGAAGCTTTCTTT. Its protein is CASSPYTGGEEAFF.

The chain joins TRBV19 to TRBJ2-2; perhaps TRBD1 as D (6 bases). CDR1 and CDR2 from the germline V gene are LNHDA and SQIVND (reference sequence). This CDR3 contains 13 residues. With 11 bases removed from V and 7 bases from J, the gap between germline ends came to 17 bases. The CDR3 loop is CAGGPGDFGELFF. DNA for the CDR3: TGTGCCGGCGGGCCAGGGGATTTCGGGGAGCTGTTTTTT.

This clone came up once. The chain links TRBV29-1 to TRBJ2-7; D is unresolved. This CDR3 contains 12 residues. Trimming cost V 4 bases and J 1 base, with 8 bases left between them. From germline, CDR1 is SQVTM and CDR2 ANQGSEA. CDR3 bases: TGCAGCGTTGTAACAGCTTCCTACGAGCAGTACTTC. Amino acid sequence: CSVVTASYEQYF.

Details on this clone: Sequence at one end of the junction differs from germline and may be a read error. V and J are TRBV13 and TRBJ1-1, with D tentatively TRBD1 (6 bases). The germline CDR1 and CDR2 sequences are PRHDT and FYEKMQ (reference sequence). CDR3 length equals 12 residues. CDR3 protein: CASRLRQEALDF. The CDR3 bases are TGTGCCAGCAGATTGCGACAGGAAGCCTTGGACTTT.

The chain links TRBV20-1 to TRBJ2-5; D uncertain. The CDR3 length is 10 residues. Germline lookup yields CDR1 DFQATT and CDR2 SNEGSKA (reference sequence). Between the trimmed V and J ends, which lost 7 bases and 5 bases, there was a span of 8 bases. CDR3 residues: CSGDLETQYF. The CDR3 bases are TGCAGTGGGGATCTCGAGACCCAGTACTTC.

The rearrangement joins TRBV28 to TRBJ1-2; a possible D gene is TRBD1 (5 bases). In germline, CDR1 is MDHEN, CDR2 SYDVKM. Trimming took off 6 bases at V and 7 bases at J, with 18 bases between the two ends. CDR3 length: 14 residues. CDR3: CASSFGRRGTGYTF. CDR3 in DNA: TGTGCCAGCAGCTTTGGTCGACGGGGGACTGGCTACACCTTC.

This chain links TRBV7-2 with TRBJ2-5; D remains unclear. The ends were cut back, 2 bases at V and 1 base at J, with 5 bases in the middle. CDR1 and CDR2 (germline): SGHTA, FQGNSA. The CDR3 is made up of 13 amino acids. CDR3 residues: CASSLFVQETQYF. DNA for the CDR3: TGTGCCAGCAGCTTATTTGTCCAAGAGACCCAGTACTTC.

This clone was observed many times. The chain is built from TRBV4-2 and TRBJ1-1, with D hard to call. Trimming stripped 1 base from V and 2 bases from J, with 14 bases between. The CDR3 length is 16 residues. The germline gives CDR1 LGHNA, CDR2 YNFKEQ. CDR3 sequence reads: CASSQGVGTTNTEAFF. The CDR3 DNA follows: TGTGCCAGCAGCCAAGGGGTGGGCACAACTAACACTGAAGCTTTCTTT.

This sequence joins TRBV30 and TRBJ1-1; no definite D call. V was trimmed by 2 bases and J by 5 bases, leaving 12 bases between them. CDR1 and CDR2 (germline): GTSNPN, SVGIG (reference sequence). The CDR3 has 13 amino acids. The CDR3 spells CAWSSGGWTEAFF. The CDR3 DNA reads as TGTGCCTGGAGTTCCGGAGGGTGGACTGAAGCTTTCTTT.